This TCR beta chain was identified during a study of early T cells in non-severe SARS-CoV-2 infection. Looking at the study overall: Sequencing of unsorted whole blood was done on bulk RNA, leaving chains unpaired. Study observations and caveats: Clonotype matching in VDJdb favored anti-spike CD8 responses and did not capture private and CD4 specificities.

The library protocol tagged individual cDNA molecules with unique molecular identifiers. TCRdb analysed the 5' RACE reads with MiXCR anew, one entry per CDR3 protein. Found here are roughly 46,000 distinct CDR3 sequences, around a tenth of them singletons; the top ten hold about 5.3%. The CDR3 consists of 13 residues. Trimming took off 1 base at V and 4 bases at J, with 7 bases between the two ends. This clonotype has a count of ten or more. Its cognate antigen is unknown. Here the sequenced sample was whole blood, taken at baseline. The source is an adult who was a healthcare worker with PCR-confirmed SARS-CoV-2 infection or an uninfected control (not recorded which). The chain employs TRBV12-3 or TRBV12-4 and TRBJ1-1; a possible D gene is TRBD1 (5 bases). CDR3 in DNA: TGTGCCAGCAGTTTAGAGGGGAGCACTGAAGCTTTCTTT. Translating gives CASSLEGSTEAFF.